This T cell receptor beta chain emerged from a study of molecular identifiers for immune sequencing clone quantification. TCRdb re-called the PCR reads with MiXCR, one entry per CDR3 protein. The sample yields some 650,000 distinct CDR3 sequences, 20% seen once. This clonotype was found a few times. The CDR3 contains 18 residues. The trim removed 4 bases at V and 1 base at J, leaving 8 bases unmatched. The germline CDR1 and CDR2 sequences are SGDLS and YYNGEE. This receptor was obtained from a human donor in good health. Some libraries in this study had Jurkat cell RNA spiked in. This chain joins TRBV9 and TRBJ2-6; 10 bases line up with TRBD1. Sample: naive CD8+ T cells from blood, with Jurkat cell RNA spiked in. Documented subset: FACS-sorted CD8+CD4-CCR7+CD45RA+ naive T cells. In DNA form, the CDR3 reads TGTGCCAGCAGCCGCCCCCGACAGGGGGCGTCTGGGGCCAACGTCCTGACTTTC. Translation: CASSRPRQGASGANVLTF.